A single sample gave rise to the 3 T cell receptor beta chains below, sequenced in a study of shared clonotypes between healthy human individuals. As defined, naive CD8 cells were CD45RO-negative and positively selected for CCR7, with terminally differentiated effector memory CD45RA+ cells excluded. The data were produced by immunoSEQ multiplex PCR, yet TCRdb's version contains in-frame clones alone and is incomplete. The profile shows approximately 2,200,000 clones, about 93% of them singletons. Material: naive CD8+ T cells from PBMCs. The receptor set was obtained from a man between 18 and 35 years old in good health. Some clones in this sample may be carry-over from other donors' samples.

This sequence joins TRBV28 and TRBJ1-1; D is perhaps TRBD1 (5 bases). The germline CDR1 and CDR2 sequences are MDHEN and SYDVKM. The CDR3 runs 15 residues. Trimming left V 7 bases short and J 0 bases short, with 15 bases between. CDR3 DNA sequence: TGTGCCAGCAAGCCAACCGGGACGGTGAACACTGAAGCTTTCTTT. Residues: CASKPTGTVNTEAFF.

This chain joins TRBV7-9 and TRBJ1-1, with D unclear. This CDR3 has 12 residues. V lost 8 bases and J 4 bases, leaving 11 bases between the germline ends. Germline V gene lookup returns CDR1 SEHNR and CDR2 FQNEAQ (reference sequence). The CDR3 DNA reads as TGTGCCAGCCGCCCCGACGGCACTGAAGCTTTCTTT. Its translation is CASRPDGTEAFF. Together with reference TRBV7-9 and TRBJ1-1, the CDR3 gives the full variable domain: DTGVSQNPRHKITKRGQNVTFRCDPISEHNRLYWYRQTLGQGPEFLTYFQNEAQLEKSRLLSDRFSAERPKGSFSTLEIQRTEQGDSAMYLCASRPDGTEAFFGQGTRLTVV.

The CDR3 nucleotides are TGTGCCAGCAGTTGGCCCAGCGGGAGCTCCTACGAGCAGTACTTC. Protein product: CASSWPSGSSYEQYF. The chain combines TRBV28 with TRBJ2-7; 8 bases fit TRBD2. The junction had 5 bases not matched to a gene; V was cut back by 4 bases and J by 0 bases. This CDR3 spans 15 amino acids. The germline CDR1 and CDR2 sequences are MDHEN and SYDVKM. The full variable domain, rest sourced from reference TRBV28 and TRBJ2-7, is DVKVTQSSRYLVKRTGEKVFLECVQDMDHENMFWYRQDPGLGLRLIYFSYDVKMKEKGDIPEGYSVSREKKERFSLILESASTNQTSMYLCASSWPSGSSYEQYFGPGTRLTVT.